Listed here are 26 T cell receptor beta chains from one sample, sequenced in a study of T cell responses to AZD1222 COVID-19 vaccine. Assay: immunoSEQ multiplex PCR; the TCRdb copy retains only in-frame clones and omits some. The sample contains 150,000 to 180,000 clones, 88% of which appear only once. This specimen consisted of peripheral blood, obtained on day 0 of AZD1222 vaccination. The receptor set was obtained from an adult in good health.

The chain is built from TRBV27 and TRBJ1-3; D not certain. This CDR3 has 14 amino acids. V lost 5 bases and J 3 bases, leaving 11 bases between the germline ends. CDR1 MNHEY and CDR2 SMNVEV come from the germline V gene (reference sequence). The CDR3 DNA reads as TGTGCCAGCAGTCCCGTCCTGGGTGGAAACACCATATATTTT. It is translated as CASSPVLGGNTIYF.

The J gene is TRBJ2-3, the V gene TRBV13, with 11 bases lining up with TRBD2. The CDR3 loop spans 19 amino acids. Germline CDR1 is PRHDT and CDR2 is FYEKMQ (reference sequence). The junction had 9 bases not matched to a gene; V was cut back by 1 base and J by 0 bases. The CDR3 bases are TGTGCCAGCAGCTTAGTCCTAGCGGGGGGCTTTCCTAGCACAGATACGCAGTATTTT. This gives the protein CASSLVLAGGFPSTDTQYF. The full variable domain, its missing parts supplied by reference TRBV13 and TRBJ2-3, is AAGVIQSPRHLIKEKRETATLKCYPIPRHDTVYWYQQGPGQDPQFLISFYEKMQSDKGSIPDRFSAQQFSDYHSELNMSSLELGDSALYFCASSLVLAGGFPSTDTQYFGPGTRLTVL.

V is TRBV3-1 (or the pseudogene TRBV3-2) and J is TRBJ1-1; TRBD1 matches at 7 bases. V was clipped by 0 bases and J by 0 bases; unmatched bases: 7. The CDR3 sequence is 17 residues long. The V gene's germline CDR1 is LGHDT and CDR2 YNNKEL (reference sequence). CDR3 sequence: CASSQDRTGFMNTEAFF. CDR3 DNA: TGTGCCAGCAGCCAAGATCGGACAGGCTTCATGAACACTGAAGCTTTCTTT.

V gene TRBV5-4 combines with J gene TRBJ2-7, with 9 positions matching TRBD1. Germline CDR1 reads SGHNT; CDR2 reads YYREEE (reference sequence). Unmatched junction bases numbered 3, after V lost 4 bases and J lost 1 base. The CDR3 is made up of 14 amino acids. The DNA for the CDR3 is TGTGCCAGCAGCCGGGACAGGGAATCCTACGAGCAGTACTTC. Encoded protein: CASSRDRESYEQYF.

The CDR3 reads CATTTAASSYEQYF. The CDR3 bases are TGTGCCACTACCACCGCGGCAAGTTCCTACGAGCAGTACTTC. The chain combines TRBV6-5 with TRBJ2-7; no clear D. CDR1 and CDR2 (germline): MNHEY, SVGAGI. Between the trimmed V and J ends, which lost 10 bases and 1 base, there was a span of 17 bases. This CDR3 has 14 residues.

The V and J genes are TRBV6-2 or TRBV6-3 and TRBJ2-2; D unclear. Germline V CDR1 and CDR2: MNHEY, SVGEGT. The V end was cut by 2 bases, the J end by 7 bases, with 17 bases between. The CDR3 is made up of 16 amino acids. The DNA of the CDR3 is TGTGCCAGCAGTTACGCGCTAACCCCTTCGGTCGGGGAGCTGTTTTTT. It encodes CASSYALTPSVGELFF.

The genes are TRBV18 and TRBJ2-7, with 13 bases aligning to TRBD2. This CDR3 contains 15 residues. Germline lookup yields CDR1 KGHSH and CDR2 LQKENI. Trimming cost V 3 bases and J 6 bases; bases outside gene matches: 5. The CDR3 reads CASSPGLAGVGEQYF. The CDR3 DNA reads TGTGCCAGCTCACCCGGACTAGCGGGGGTAGGCGAGCAGTACTTC.

In this sample, this clone turned up once. The V gene is TRBV6-5, the J gene TRBJ1-4; unclear D gene. The length of the CDR3 is 13 residues. Germline V gives CDR1 MNHEY, CDR2 SVGAGI. Trimming removed 0 bases at V and 8 bases at J, with 7 bases between. The CDR3 reads CASSYSRPEKLFF. In nucleotides, the CDR3 is TGTGCCAGCAGTTACTCCCGGCCGGAAAAACTGTTTTTT.

V usage is TRBV7-6 and J usage is TRBJ1-4, with 7 bases fitting TRBD1. This CDR3 is built from 17 residues. The V segment lost 5 bases and the J segment 6 bases; nucleotides outside the gene matches: 15. Germline V lookup: CDR1 SGHVS, CDR2 FNYEAQ. CDR3 DNA sequence: TGTGCCAGCAGCCCGCGCCCCGGCAGGGGGGTTGATGAAAAACTGTTTTTT. Protein: CASSPRPGRGVDEKLFF.

The chain couples TRBV29-1 to TRBJ1-1; TRBD1 agrees at 10 bases. V lost 3 bases and J lost 1; bases outside the gene matches: 2. Germline CDR1 is SQVTM and CDR2 is ANQGSEA. The CDR3 loop spans 14 amino acids. This CDR3 is CSVEGDRGNTEAFF. CDR3 bases: TGCAGCGTTGAGGGGGACAGGGGGAACACTGAAGCTTTCTTT.

V is TRBV18 and J is TRBJ1-3, with no clear D. CDR3 size: 16 residues. Trimming stripped 2 bases from V and 4 bases from J, with 15 bases between. Germline lookup yields CDR1 KGHSH and CDR2 LQKENI. CDR3 sequence (DNA): TGTGCCAGCTCACCAACCGGGGTAGGCGCCGGAAACACCATATATTTT. It yields the protein CASSPTGVGAGNTIYF.

This clone has a handful of counts. The chain has TRBV7-3 and TRBJ1-1; D unresolved. This CDR3 has 14 residues. V was shortened by 5 bases and J by 1 base, with 11 bases between the two germline ends. Germline CDR1 and CDR2: SGHTA and FQGTGA. CDR3: CASSQIAGNTEAFF. The CDR3 DNA sequence: TGTGCCAGCAGCCAAATAGCGGGGAACACTGAAGCTTTCTTT.

V and J are TRBV6-5 and TRBJ1-5; D may be TRBD1 (6 bases). The CDR3 extends over 15 amino acids. V was pared by 7 bases and J by 3 bases, with 16 bases between. Germline loops: CDR1 MNHEY, CDR2 SVGAGI. CDR3 region: CASKAGTGPNQPQHF. The DNA for the CDR3 is TGTGCCAGCAAGGCAGGAACAGGGCCCAATCAGCCCCAGCATTTT.

This clone came up a few times. The V gene is TRBV7-9, the J gene TRBJ2-7; D perhaps matches TRBD2 (6 bases). Germline V gene data show CDR1 as SEHNR and CDR2 as FQNEAQ (reference sequence). V lost 3 bases to trimming and J lost 0 bases, with 12 bases between them. The CDR3 has 15 residues. The CDR3 region is CASSLGGEVSYEQYF. The CDR3 nucleotides read TGTGCCAGCAGCTTGGGCGGGGAGGTCTCCTACGAGCAGTACTTC.

The chain recombines TRBV4-3 with TRBJ2-7; TRBD2 matches at 8 bases. The CDR3 loop spans 15 amino acids. With V trimmed by 0 bases and J by 1 base, 2 bases remained unmatched. Germline CDR1 and CDR2: LGHNA and YSLEER. The CDR3 loop is CASSQDERGSYEQYF. The CDR3 nucleotides are TGCGCCAGCAGCCAAGATGAGCGGGGGTCCTACGAGCAGTACTTC.

CDR3 nucleotides: TGTGCCAGCAGCATTCAGGGGGAAGGCACCATATATTTT. Amino acids: CASSIQGEGTIYF. The chain carries TRBV12-3 or TRBV12-4 and TRBJ1-3; TRBD1 matches at 7 bases. The V segment lost 6 bases and the J segment 9 bases; nucleotides outside the gene matches: 8. This CDR3 contains 13 residues.

The rearrangement links TRBV19 to TRBJ1-2; D not resolved. This CDR3 is 14 amino acids long. V gave up 1 base and J gave up 1 base, with 7 bases separating them. Looked up from germline, CDR1 is LNHDA and CDR2 is SQIVND (reference sequence). The CDR3 here is CASSIGRINYGYTF. CDR3 bases: TGTGCCAGTAGTATAGGCAGGATTAACTATGGCTACACCTTC.

This clone has just a few counts. The chain combines TRBV6-2 or TRBV6-3 with TRBJ2-5; no firm D call. This CDR3 contains 10 residues. Germline V gives CDR1 MNHEY, CDR2 SVGEGT. V lost 4 bases and J 5 bases, leaving 2 bases between the germline ends. The CDR3 nucleotides read TGTGCCAGCAGTTTTGAGACCCAGTACTTC. It yields the protein CASSFETQYF.

This chain joins TRBV4-2 and TRBJ2-3, with 7 nucleotides matching TRBD2. The CDR3 runs to 15 residues. Looked up from germline, CDR1 is LGHNA and CDR2 is YNFKEQ. Trimming cost V 3 bases and J 2 bases; bases outside gene matches: 5. CDR3 protein: CASSHPGTNTDTQYF. CDR3 coding DNA: TGTGCCAGCAGCCATCCTGGGACTAACACAGATACGCAGTATTTT.

The J gene is TRBJ1-1, the V gene TRBV27; no firm D call. The CDR3 loop spans 13 amino acids. Trimming left V 2 bases short and J 1 base short, with 5 bases between. Looked up from germline, CDR1 is MNHEY and CDR2 is SMNVEV (reference sequence). CDR3 bases: TGTGCCAGCAGTTTAACAAGGAACACTGAAGCTTTCTTT. Encoded protein: CASSLTRNTEAFF.

V and J are TRBV29-1 and TRBJ1-2, with D possibly being TRBD1 (5 bases). The CDR3 runs 11 residues. Trimming cost V 0 bases and J 7 bases, with 6 bases left between them. CDR1 SQVTM and CDR2 ANQGSEA come from the germline V gene. CDR3 sequence (DNA): TGCAGCGTTGAAGAAGGGGTTGGCTACACCTTC. Protein sequence: CSVEEGVGYTF.

Here the CDR3 reads CASSARQGLNTEAFF. The CDR3 DNA is TGTGCCAGCAGCGCAAGACAGGGCTTGAACACTGAAGCTTTCTTT. The genes are TRBV9 and TRBJ1-1; TRBD1 matches at 7 bases. The V segment lost 3 bases and the J segment 0 bases; nucleotides outside the gene matches: 5. The germline CDR1 and CDR2 sequences are SGDLS and YYNGEE. The CDR3 runs 15 residues.

V gene TRBV3-1 (or the pseudogene TRBV3-2) combines with J gene TRBJ2-3; 7 bases match TRBD1. This CDR3 has 15 amino acids. Germline V CDR1 and CDR2: LGHDT, YNNKEL (reference sequence). V was pared by 0 bases and J by 3 bases, with 3 bases of the junction left unmatched. The CDR3: CASSQEGTVTDTQYF. CDR3 sequence (DNA): TGTGCCAGCAGCCAAGAAGGGACAGTAACAGATACGCAGTATTTT.

The chain recombines TRBV12-5 with TRBJ2-5; D unresolved. CDR3 length equals 15 residues. The germline V gene encodes CDR1 LGHNT and CDR2 FRNRAP. The V and J ends lost 7 bases and 4 bases respectively, with 19 bases between them. CDR3 in DNA: TGTGCTAGTGCCCCCTCGCCCCCTACCAGAGAGACCCAGTACTTC. As protein: CASAPSPPTRETQYF.

The V call is TRBV29-1, the J call TRBJ1-1; D is undetermined. With 3 bases removed from V and 1 base from J, the gap between germline ends came to 9 bases. Germline V gene data show CDR1 as SQVTM and CDR2 as ANQGSEA. The CDR3 runs 13 residues. CDR3 DNA: TGCAGCGTTGATCGGGCCCAGAACACTGAAGCTTTCTTT. Translated, it gives CSVDRAQNTEAFF. Variable domain in full (rest from reference TRBV29-1 and TRBJ1-1): SAVISQKPSRDICQRGTSLTIQCQVDSQVTMMFWYRQQPGQSLTLIATANQGSEATYESGFVIDKFPISRPNLTFSTLTVSNMSPEDSSIYLCSVDRAQNTEAFFGQGTRLTVV.

This clone occurred a few times. This chain connects TRBV5-1 to TRBJ2-7, with a possible D match to TRBD2 (5 bases). V was shortened by 1 base and J by 3 bases, with 17 bases between the two germline ends. This CDR3 spans 16 amino acids. CDR1 and CDR2 (germline): SGHRS, YFSETQ. CDR3 nucleotide sequence: TGCGCCAGCAGCTTGACCTCAGGATTGGGAGACTACGAGCAGTACTTC. The encoded protein is CASSLTSGLGDYEQYF.